These 10 T cell receptor beta chains were sequenced from one sample in a study of OX40 agonist ivuxolimab in advanced cancers. Using immunoSEQ multiplex PCR, the repertoire was profiled, and TCRdb retains in-frame clones only, with some absent. The repertoire holds around 77,000 clones, over 75% seen once, with more than 0.8% in the top ten. The sequencing here drew on CD4+ or CD8+ T cells sorted from blood, taken in a trial of the OX40 agonist ivuxolimab. The receptors were gathered from an adult with an advanced solid tumor such as melanoma, head and neck, liver or kidney cancer.

This clone was seen once. The chain has TRBV19 and TRBJ2-5; 8 nucleotides match TRBD1. CDR3 length: 16 amino acids. With 4 bases clipped from V and 5 bases from J, the junction kept 12 bases outside the gene matches. Germline CDR1 is LNHDA and CDR2 is SQIVND (reference sequence). The CDR3 nucleotides are TGTGCCAGTAGTAACCGCCGGACAGGGACCGGGGAGACCCAGTACTTC. This translates into CASSNRRTGTGETQYF. Full variable domain (rest looked up from reference TRBV19 and TRBJ2-5): DGGITQSPKYLFRKEGQNVTLSCEQNLNHDAMYWYRQDPGQGLRLIYYSQIVNDFQKGDIAEGYSVSREKKESFPLTVTSAQKNPTAFYLCASSNRRTGTGETQYFGPGTRLLVL.

This clone occurred once. The chain employs TRBV6-5 and TRBJ1-1; TRBD1 agrees at 7 bases. Trimming took 4 bases from V and 0 from J; bases not matched to a gene: 5. The germline V gene encodes CDR1 MNHEY and CDR2 SVGAGI. This CDR3 comprises 15 residues. Here the CDR3 reads CASSSWGQLNTEAFF. The CDR3 coding sequence is TGTGCCAGCAGTTCGTGGGGACAGCTGAACACTGAAGCTTTCTTT.

This chain links TRBV7-2 with TRBJ1-1; D call uncertain. Germline CDR1 is SGHTA and CDR2 is FQGNSA. The CDR3 is made up of 13 amino acids. The V end lost 0 bases, the J end lost 0 bases, and 2 bases lay between the germline ends. CDR3 loop: CASSLAMNTEAFF. Here the CDR3 DNA reads TGTGCCAGCAGCTTAGCCATGAACACTGAAGCTTTCTTT.

V gene TRBV2 combines with J gene TRBJ1-1; a weak D match, TRBD1 (6 bases). Germline-derived CDR1 and CDR2 are SNHLY and FYNNEI. There are 15 residues in the CDR3. Trimming stripped 4 bases from V and 1 base from J, with 13 bases between. The CDR3 DNA reads as TGTGCCAGCAGTGGACCCGGGACACCGAACACTGAAGCTTTCTTT. It yields the protein CASSGPGTPNTEAFF.

The chain joins TRBV7-3 to TRBJ2-1, with D hard to call. The V gene's germline CDR1 is SGHTA and CDR2 FQGTGA. CDR3 length: 15 residues. Trimming took 5 bases from V and 3 from J, leaving 14 bases between them. The CDR3 region is CASSLYHGSYNEQFF. The CDR3 nucleotides are TGTGCCAGCAGCCTCTATCACGGCAGCTACAATGAGCAGTTCTTC. The full variable domain, completed using reference TRBV7-3 and TRBJ2-1, is GAGVSQTPSNKVTEKGKYVELRCDPISGHTALYWYRQSLGQGPEFLIYFQGTGAADDSGLPNDRFFAVRPEGSVSTLKIQRTERGDSAVYLCASSLYHGSYNEQFFGPGTRLTVL.

The chain is built from TRBV28 and TRBJ1-6; tentative D call: TRBD1 (5 bases). The CDR3 length is 15 residues. Per the germline V gene, CDR1 is MDHEN and CDR2 is SYDVKM. The V gene lost 3 bases and the J gene lost 9 bases, with 15 bases spanning the gap. CDR3 in amino acids: CASSFSQGKGSPLHF. CDR3 sequence (DNA): TGTGCCAGCAGTTTTAGCCAGGGTAAAGGTTCACCCCTCCACTTT. The full variable domain, with the rest looked up from reference TRBV28 and TRBJ1-6, is DVKVTQSSRYLVKRTGEKVFLECVQDMDHENMFWYRQDPGLGLRLIYFSYDVKMKEKGDIPEGYSVSREKKERFSLILESASTNQTSMYLCASSFSQGKGSPLHFGNGTRLTVT.

This chain links TRBV28 with TRBJ1-2; D unclear. V shed 4 bases and J shed 3 bases, with 12 bases lying between them. The germline V gene has CDR1 MDHEN and CDR2 SYDVKM. This CDR3 is built from 14 residues. The chain's CDR3 is CASSYGSSDYGYTF. The CDR3 region has the DNA TGTGCCAGCAGTTACGGGAGCTCCGACTATGGCTACACCTTC.

The chain couples TRBV7-9 to TRBJ1-6, with 11 bases fitting TRBD1. Germline V gene sequence: CDR1 SEHNR, CDR2 FQNEAQ (reference sequence). This CDR3 contains 19 residues. V lost 4 bases and J lost 8; bases outside the gene matches: 16. The CDR3 coding sequence is TGTGCCAGCAGCTCCATAAACCCCGGGACAGGGGGTCTGGATTCACCCCTCCACTTT. This gives the protein CASSSINPGTGGLDSPLHF.

The chain has TRBV6-1 and TRBJ2-5; D might be TRBD1 (6 bases). The J call may not be correct, given that the DNA end is closer to TRBJ2-7. The CDR3 sequence is 15 residues long. Looked up from germline, CDR1 is MNHNS and CDR2 is SASEGT. CDR3 coding DNA: TGTGCCAGCAGTGAATATCTAGGGACACCCTACGAGCAGTACTTC. It translates to CASSEYLGTPYEQYF.

V is TRBV5-4 and J is TRBJ2-5, with 9 bases identical to TRBD2. The CDR3 is 17 residues long. After removal of 5 bases from V and 4 bases from J, the junction contained 15 bases not matched to a gene. Germline V CDR1 and CDR2: SGHNT, YYREEE (reference sequence). The CDR3 nucleotides are TGTGCCAGCAGTTGGGCCTATGTCGGCGGGGGGGGAGAGACCCAGTACTTC. Its translation: CASSWAYVGGGGETQYF.